The 30 T cell receptor beta chains listed next were all sequenced from one sample in a study of blood T cell repertoires in COVID-19. This table comes from immunoSEQ multiplex PCR, and its TCRdb copy is limited to in-frame clones, with some not included. The repertoire holds 55,000 to 65,000 clones, 91% seen once, with 8.6% in the top ten. Input material: peripheral blood. All receptors derive from a human donor in a cohort sampled during active COVID-19.

V gene TRBV6-5 combines with J gene TRBJ2-2, with 9 bases lining up with TRBD2. CDR1 MNHEY and CDR2 SVGAGI come from the germline V gene. Losses at the gene ends were 4 bases for V and 8 bases for J; bases not matched to a gene: 5. CDR3 length: 14 amino acids. The CDR3: CASSSASGVGELFF. The CDR3 DNA follows: TGTGCCAGCAGTTCGGCTAGCGGGGTAGGGGAGCTGTTTTTT.

V gene TRBV6-2 or TRBV6-3 combines with J gene TRBJ1-1; TRBD1 matches at 8 bases. CDR1 MNHEY and CDR2 SVGEGT come from the germline V gene. This CDR3 region has 17 residues. Trimming removed 0 bases from V and 0 bases from J; junction bases left unmatched: 6. The CDR3 spells CASSYSGRGQLNTEAFF. In nucleotides, the CDR3 is TGTGCCAGCAGTTACTCCGGCAGGGGGCAGCTGAACACTGAAGCTTTCTTT.

This clone was seen a single time. The genes are TRBV18 and TRBJ1-6; no reliable D call. This CDR3 spans 15 amino acids. V lost 3 bases to trimming and J lost 4 bases, with 10 bases between them. Looked up from germline, CDR1 is KGHSH and CDR2 is LQKENI. CDR3 nucleotide sequence: TGTGCCAGCTCACCTGTCAGTGTGTATAATTCACCCCTCCACTTT. The encoded protein is CASSPVSVYNSPLHF.

The V gene is TRBV18, the J gene TRBJ2-7; tentative D call: TRBD1 (6 bases). CDR3 length: 16 residues. Germline assignment: CDR1 KGHSH and CDR2 LQKENI. Trimming took 3 bases from V and 2 from J, leaving 17 bases between them. The CDR3 loop reads CASSPGLWDKPYEQYF. The CDR3 bases are TGTGCCAGCTCACCCGGCTTATGGGACAAGCCCTACGAGCAGTACTTC.

The chain combines TRBV3-1 (or the pseudogene TRBV3-2) with TRBJ2-1; 7 positions match TRBD2. CDR1 and CDR2 from the germline V gene are LGHDT and YNNKEL (reference sequence). J was trimmed by 3 bases and V by 4 bases; bases with no gene match: 9. The CDR3 is made up of 16 amino acids. The CDR3 loop is CASSLRTSGIYNEQFF. CDR3 nucleotide sequence: TGTGCCAGCAGCCTCCGGACTAGTGGGATCTACAATGAGCAGTTCTTC.

The rearrangement uses TRBV7-9 and TRBJ2-5; D possibly corresponds to TRBD1 (7 bases). The CDR3 contains 16 residues. The V end was cut by 5 bases, the J end by 0 bases, with 16 bases between. In germline, CDR1 is SEHNR, CDR2 FQNEAQ (reference sequence). The CDR3 coding sequence is TGTGCCAGCAGCCTCGGGGGAACAGGGGACCAAGAGACCCAGTACTTC. Its translation is CASSLGGTGDQETQYF.

This sequence joins TRBV9 and TRBJ2-7, with D tentatively TRBD1 (5 bases). The CDR3 sequence is 17 residues long. The germline V gene has CDR1 SGDLS and CDR2 YYNGEE. V gave up 3 bases and J gave up 0 bases, with 19 bases separating them. CDR3 sequence: CASSALPKGLGSYEQYF. DNA for the CDR3: TGTGCCAGCAGCGCCCTACCTAAGGGGTTAGGCTCCTACGAGCAGTACTTC.

The genes are TRBV7-9 and TRBJ2-2, with no clear D. This CDR3 contains 14 residues. V was trimmed by 4 bases and J by 4 bases, leaving 10 bases between them. Germline-derived CDR1 and CDR2 are SEHNR and FQNEAQ (reference sequence). The CDR3 spells CASSSSRSTGELFF. As DNA, the CDR3 is TGTGCCAGCAGCTCAAGTAGGAGCACCGGGGAGCTGTTTTTT. Combining the CDR3 with reference TRBV7-9 and TRBJ2-2 gives the whole variable domain DTGVSQNPRHKITKRGQNVTFRCDPISEHNRLYWYRQTLGQGPEFLTYFQNEAQLEKSRLLSDRFSAERPKGSFSTLEIQRTEQGDSAMYLCASSSSRSTGELFFGEGSRLTVL.

The chain links TRBV3-1 (or the pseudogene TRBV3-2) to TRBJ1-3; unclear D gene. Germline V lookup: CDR1 LGHDT, CDR2 YNNKEL (reference sequence). The CDR3 sequence is 14 residues long. V lost 0 bases, J lost 4 bases, and 7 bases lay in between. DNA for the CDR3: TGTGCCAGCAGCCAAGAGGCCAGAGGAAACACCATATATTTT. It codes for CASSQEARGNTIYF.

The chain is built from TRBV11-2 and TRBJ1-1; D is ambiguous. This CDR3 is 17 amino acids long. Germline values: CDR1 SGHAT, CDR2 FQNNGV. The germline V and J ends were trimmed by 5 bases and 4 bases, with 23 bases remaining between them. The CDR3 nucleotides are TGTGCCAGCAGCCTAGGGCCAGCGGGCGGCAAGGGCACTGAAGCTTTCTTT. Protein product: CASSLGPAGGKGTEAFF.

J is TRBJ2-7 and V is TRBV9, with 8 bases identical to TRBD1. Per the germline V gene, CDR1 is SGDLS and CDR2 is YYNGEE. The V and J ends lost 0 bases and 5 bases, in that order; junction bases with no gene match: 4. The CDR3 spans 14 residues. The CDR3 is CASSVGTGSDEQYF. The CDR3 bases are TGTGCCAGCAGCGTAGGGACAGGGAGCGACGAGCAGTACTTC.

This chain joins TRBV18 and TRBJ2-1, with D possibly being TRBD2 (5 bases). Germline CDR1 KGHSH, CDR2 LQKENI. This CDR3 is built from 16 residues. Trimming shortened V by 0 bases and J by 4 bases, and 13 bases separated the two germline ends. CDR3 sequence: CASSPPGAAPYNEQFF. As DNA, the CDR3 is TGTGCCAGCTCACCACCGGGAGCGGCCCCTTACAATGAGCAGTTCTTC.

Only a few counts were recorded for this clone. The chain employs TRBV12-3 or TRBV12-4 and TRBJ1-2; D not resolved. This CDR3 spans 13 amino acids. The germline V and J ends were trimmed by 10 bases and 4 bases, with 16 bases remaining between them. As DNA, the CDR3 is TGTGCCACCAAAGTCCGAGGTGCCTATGGCTACACCTTC. Translated, it gives CATKVRGAYGYTF.

This chain joins TRBV15 and TRBJ2-7; possible D gene TRBD1, 5 bases. Germline CDR1 reads LNHNV; CDR2 reads YYDKDF (reference sequence). CDR3 size: 13 residues. Trimming shortened V by 6 bases and J by 3 bases, and 12 bases separated the two germline ends. CDR3 in DNA: TGTGCCACCAGGGACGGACAAGGCTACGAGCAGTACTTC. Amino acids: CATRDGQGYEQYF.

V gene TRBV11-2 combines with J gene TRBJ1-4; TRBD1 aligns across 7 bases. Germline V gives CDR1 SGHAT, CDR2 FQNNGV. The CDR3 loop spans 15 amino acids. Trimming removed 0 bases from V and 7 bases from J; junction bases left unmatched: 5. CDR3 bases: TGTGCCAGCAGCTTAGAAAGGGGGCTGGGTGAAAAACTGTTTTTT. Its translation is CASSLERGLGEKLFF.

The rearrangement joins TRBV2 to TRBJ2-1, with 16 nucleotides matching TRBD2. Trimming removed 8 bases from V and 14 bases from J; junction bases left unmatched: 9. The CDR3 loop spans 14 amino acids. Germline assignment: CDR1 SNHLY and CDR2 FYNNEI. In DNA form, the CDR3 reads TGTGCCAGCTCCGGGACTAGCGGGAGGGCCTCCAAGTTCTTC. The encoded protein is CASSGTSGRASKFF.

V gene TRBV5-1 combines with J gene TRBJ2-2; TRBD1 agrees at 8 bases. The CDR3 length is 15 residues. V was pared by 0 bases and J by 7 bases, with 5 bases of the junction left unmatched. Germline V gene data show CDR1 as SGHRS and CDR2 as YFSETQ. The DNA for the CDR3 is TGCGCCAGCAGCTTGGGGACAGGGACGTACGGGGAGCTGTTTTTT. Protein product: CASSLGTGTYGELFF.

The chain combines TRBV25-1 with TRBJ1-5; D not certain. Per germline, CDR1 MGHDK and CDR2 SYGVNS. The CDR3 is made up of 14 amino acids. V was clipped by 1 base and J by 7 bases, with 11 bases between them. The CDR3 DNA sequence: TGTGCCAGCAGTGAATCGAGATTGAGGCAGCCCCAGCATTTT. The encoded protein is CASSESRLRQPQHF.

The chain couples TRBV6-5 to TRBJ1-4; TRBD1 agrees at 7 bases. After removal of 8 bases from V and 3 bases from J, the junction contained 9 bases not matched to a gene. The CDR3 runs 15 residues. CDR1 is MNHEY and CDR2 is SVGAGI in the germline V gene. The CDR3 loop is CASSTDREPNEKLFF. DNA of the CDR3: TGTGCCAGCTCTACAGACAGGGAGCCTAATGAAAAACTGTTTTTT.

The gene calls are TRBV18 and TRBJ2-3; 9 nucleotides line up with TRBD1. The germline gives CDR1 KGHSH, CDR2 LQKENI. The V gene end was trimmed by 3 bases and the J gene end by 1 base; junction bases not matched to a gene: 2. CDR3 length equals 15 residues. CDR3 nucleotides: TGTGCCAGCTCACCTCGGACAGGGGGCACAGATACGCAGTATTTT. As protein: CASSPRTGGTDTQYF.

V is TRBV21-1 and J is TRBJ2-7; the D call of TRBD1 is as the table states it, not checked on the DNA. TRBV21-1 is a pseudogene segment. There are 15 residues in the CDR3. This CDR3 is CASTERTGRTYEQYF. CDR3 DNA: TGTGCCAGCACCGAAAGGACAGGGAGGACCTACGAGCAGTACTTC.

The V call is TRBV5-1, the J call TRBJ2-5; 9 bases fit TRBD2. The CDR3 runs 16 residues. The germline CDR1 and CDR2 sequences are SGHRS and YFSETQ. V lost 4 bases to trimming and J lost 5 bases; unmatched junction nucleotides: 12. CDR3 protein: CASSPSGGGAVETQYF. CDR3 nucleotide sequence: TGCGCCAGCAGCCCCTCGGGCGGGGGGGCCGTGGAGACCCAGTACTTC.

CDR3 in DNA: TGTGCCAGTAGCACGGCGGGGATGTTGGACACCTTC. This sequence encodes CASSTAGMLDTF. The chain has TRBV19 and TRBJ1-2, with D uncertain. The CDR3 extends over 12 amino acids. Trimming took 6 bases from V and 12 from J, leaving 17 bases between them. CDR1 LNHDA and CDR2 SQIVND come from the germline V gene (reference sequence).

The rearrangement links TRBV6-5 to TRBJ1-1, with a weak D call TRBD1 (6 bases). The germline gives CDR1 MNHEY, CDR2 SVGAGI. Trimming removed 5 bases at V and 2 bases at J, with 9 bases between. There are 13 residues in the CDR3. The CDR3 coding sequence is TGTGCCAGCAGTCACAGGGTTAACACTGAAGCTTTCTTT. This gives the protein CASSHRVNTEAFF.

This clone was seen once. The CDR3 protein is CASSPGVTANEKLFF. CDR3 coding DNA: TGTGCCAGCAGCCCAGGGGTCACAGCTAATGAAAAACTGTTTTTT. This sequence joins TRBV6-5 and TRBJ1-4; perhaps TRBD1 as D (6 bases). V lost 6 bases, J lost 3 bases, and 14 bases lay in between. CDR3 length: 15 residues. The germline V gene encodes CDR1 MNHEY and CDR2 SVGAGI.

This clone was seen once. The rearrangement uses TRBV4-1 and TRBJ2-7; 8 bases map to TRBD2. V gave up 0 bases and J gave up 3 bases; unmatched junction bases: 4. The CDR3 sequence is 15 residues long. Per the germline V gene, CDR1 is MGHRA and CDR2 is YSYEKL. The chain's CDR3 is CASSQDPGGHYEQYF. The CDR3 DNA reads as TGCGCCAGCAGCCAAGATCCGGGGGGGCACTACGAGCAGTACTTC.

The chain carries TRBV5-1 and TRBJ1-6; 9 bases fit TRBD1. Germline loops: CDR1 SGHRS, CDR2 YFSETQ. V shed 0 bases and J 9 bases; nucleotides not matched to a gene: 4. The CDR3 loop spans 15 amino acids. The CDR3 DNA reads TGCGCCAGCAGCTTGGGGGGACAGGGAAGTTCACCCCTCCACTTT. It codes for CASSLGGQGSSPLHF.

The chain is built from TRBV27 and TRBJ2-2; D gene uncertain. Germline V lookup: CDR1 MNHEY, CDR2 SMNVEV (reference sequence). V lost 5 bases to trimming and J lost 2 bases, with 15 bases between them. The length of the CDR3 is 16 residues. The chain's CDR3 is CASSVNKPANTGELFF. The CDR3 DNA follows: TGTGCCAGCAGTGTCAACAAACCCGCAAACACCGGGGAGCTGTTTTTT.

The chain has TRBV27 and TRBJ2-7, with D possibly matching TRBD1 (6 bases). The CDR3 loop spans 15 amino acids. V was clipped by 5 bases and J by 0 bases, with 14 bases between them. Germline V CDR1 and CDR2: MNHEY, SMNVEV (reference sequence). The CDR3 DNA sequence: TGTGCCAGCAGTCCATTGGAAGGGGGCTCCTACGAGCAGTACTTC. It specifies CASSPLEGGSYEQYF.

V and J are TRBV6-5 and TRBJ1-3; TRBD1 matches at 7 bases. This CDR3 is built from 15 residues. Germline CDR1 reads MNHEY; CDR2 reads SVGAGI. V trimming: 6 bases; J trimming: 0 bases; junction bases outside the gene matches: 5. The DNA for the CDR3 is TGTGCCAGCAGGAGACAGGGTGGCTCTGGAAACACCATATATTTT. Protein product: CASRRQGGSGNTIYF.